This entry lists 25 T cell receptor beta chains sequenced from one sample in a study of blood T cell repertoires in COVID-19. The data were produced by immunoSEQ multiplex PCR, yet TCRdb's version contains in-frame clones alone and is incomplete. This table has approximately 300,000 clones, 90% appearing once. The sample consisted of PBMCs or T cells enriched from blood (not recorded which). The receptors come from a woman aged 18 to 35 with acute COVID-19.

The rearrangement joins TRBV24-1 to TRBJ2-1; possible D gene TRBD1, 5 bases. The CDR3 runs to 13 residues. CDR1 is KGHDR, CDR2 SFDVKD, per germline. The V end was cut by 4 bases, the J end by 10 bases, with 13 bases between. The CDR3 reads CATSDLRVTEQFF. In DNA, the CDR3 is TGTGCCACCAGTGACCTCAGGGTAACGGAGCAGTTCTTC.

CDR3 sequence (DNA): TGTGCCAGCAGTTTATGGGGGACAGGGTACGATGGCTACACCTTC. Translating it yields CASSLWGTGYDGYTF. This chain joins TRBV28 and TRBJ1-2; 9 nucleotides agree with TRBD1. The CDR3 totals 15 residues. Germline CDR1 MDHEN, CDR2 SYDVKM. J gave up 6 bases and V 0 bases, and 5 bases lay outside the gene matches.

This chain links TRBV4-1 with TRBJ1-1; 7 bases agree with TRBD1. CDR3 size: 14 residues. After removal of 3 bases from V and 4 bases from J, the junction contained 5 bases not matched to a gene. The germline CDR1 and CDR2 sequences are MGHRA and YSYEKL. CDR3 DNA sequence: TGCGCCAGCAGCCATCTCAGGGGGAGCACTGAAGCTTTCTTT. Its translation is CASSHLRGSTEAFF.

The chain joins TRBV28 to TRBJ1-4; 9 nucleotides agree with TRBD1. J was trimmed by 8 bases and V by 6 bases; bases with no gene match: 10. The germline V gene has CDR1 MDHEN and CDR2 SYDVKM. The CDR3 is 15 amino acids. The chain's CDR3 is CASSPGPGQGEKLFF. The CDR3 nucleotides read TGTGCCAGCAGCCCTGGTCCGGGACAGGGAGAAAAACTGTTTTTT.

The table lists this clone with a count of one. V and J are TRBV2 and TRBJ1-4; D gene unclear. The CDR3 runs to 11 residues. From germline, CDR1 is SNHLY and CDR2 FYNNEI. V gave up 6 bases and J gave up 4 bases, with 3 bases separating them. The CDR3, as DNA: TGTGCCAGCAGCCATAATGAAAAACTGTTTTTT. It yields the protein CASSHNEKLFF.

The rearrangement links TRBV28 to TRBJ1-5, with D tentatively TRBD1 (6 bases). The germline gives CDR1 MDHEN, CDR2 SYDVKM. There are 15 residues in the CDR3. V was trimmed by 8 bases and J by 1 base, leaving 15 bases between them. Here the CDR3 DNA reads TGTGCCAGCGTGGTGGGCGGGGGCAGCAATCAGCCCCAGCATTTT. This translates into CASVVGGGSNQPQHF.

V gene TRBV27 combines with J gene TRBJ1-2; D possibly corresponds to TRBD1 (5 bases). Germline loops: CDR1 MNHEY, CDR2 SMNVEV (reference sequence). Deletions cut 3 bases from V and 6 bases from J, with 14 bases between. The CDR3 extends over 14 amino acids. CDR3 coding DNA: TGTGCCAGCAGTTTGGCGGGAAGGGGCCATGGCTACACCTTC. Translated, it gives CASSLAGRGHGYTF.

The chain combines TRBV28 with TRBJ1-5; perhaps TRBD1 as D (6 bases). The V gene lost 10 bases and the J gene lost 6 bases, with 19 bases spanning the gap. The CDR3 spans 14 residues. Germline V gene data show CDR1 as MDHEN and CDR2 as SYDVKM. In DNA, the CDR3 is TGTGCCACCTACCTAGGCGGGGGCGGTCAGCCCCAGCATTTT. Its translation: CATYLGGGGQPQHF.

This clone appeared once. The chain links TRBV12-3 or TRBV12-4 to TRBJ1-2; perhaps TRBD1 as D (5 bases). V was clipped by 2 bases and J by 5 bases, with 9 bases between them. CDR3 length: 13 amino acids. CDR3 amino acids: CASSLMEGYGYTF. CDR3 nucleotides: TGTGCCAGCAGTTTAATGGAGGGGTATGGCTACACCTTC.

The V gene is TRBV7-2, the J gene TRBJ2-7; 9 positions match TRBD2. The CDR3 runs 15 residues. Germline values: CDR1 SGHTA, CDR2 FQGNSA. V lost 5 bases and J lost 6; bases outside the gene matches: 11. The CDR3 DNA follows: TGTGCCAGCAGCCTGTGGACTAGCGCGTCCGGCGAGCAGTACTTC. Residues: CASSLWTSASGEQYF.

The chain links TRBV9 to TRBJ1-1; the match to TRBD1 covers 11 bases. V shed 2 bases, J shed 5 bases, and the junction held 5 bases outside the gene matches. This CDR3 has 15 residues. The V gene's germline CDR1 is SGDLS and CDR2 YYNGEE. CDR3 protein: CASSVRTGGLTEAFF. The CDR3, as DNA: TGTGCCAGCAGCGTTCGGACAGGGGGCTTGACTGAAGCTTTCTTT.

This chain's CDR3 is CASSYNIPAGNYEQYF. The DNA of the CDR3 is TGTGCCAGCAGTTACAATATCCCCGCAGGGAACTACGAGCAGTACTTC. This sequence joins TRBV6-6 and TRBJ2-7; D possibly corresponds to TRBD1 (5 bases). Looked up from germline, CDR1 is MNHNY and CDR2 is SVGAGI (reference sequence). V dropped 2 bases and J dropped 3 bases, with 17 bases sitting between them. The CDR3 has 16 amino acids.

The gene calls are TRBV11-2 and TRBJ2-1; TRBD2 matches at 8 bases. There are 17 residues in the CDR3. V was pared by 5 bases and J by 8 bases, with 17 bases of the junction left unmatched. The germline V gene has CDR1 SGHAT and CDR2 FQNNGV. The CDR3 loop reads CASSPREWAGGLHEQFF. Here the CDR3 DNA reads TGTGCCAGCAGCCCCCGGGAATGGGCGGGAGGTCTTCATGAGCAGTTCTTC.

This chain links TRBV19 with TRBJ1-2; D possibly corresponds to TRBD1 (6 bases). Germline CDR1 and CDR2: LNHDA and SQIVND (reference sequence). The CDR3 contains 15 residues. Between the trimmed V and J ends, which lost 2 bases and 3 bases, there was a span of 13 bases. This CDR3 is CASSIRRQGHYGYTF. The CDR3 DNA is TGTGCCAGTAGTATAAGGCGCCAGGGGCACTATGGCTACACCTTC.

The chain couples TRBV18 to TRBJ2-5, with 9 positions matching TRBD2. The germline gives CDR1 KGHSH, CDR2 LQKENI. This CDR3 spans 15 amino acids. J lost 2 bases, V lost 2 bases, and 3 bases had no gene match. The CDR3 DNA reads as TGTGCCAGCTCACCAGGGCTAGCGGGACAAGAGACCCAGTACTTC. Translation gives CASSPGLAGQETQYF. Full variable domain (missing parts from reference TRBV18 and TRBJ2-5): NAGVMQNPRHLVRRRGQEARLRCSPMKGHSHVYWYRQLPEEGLKFMVYLQKENIIDESGMPKERFSAEFPKEGPSILRIQQVVRGDSAAYFCASSPGLAGQETQYFGPGTRLLVL.

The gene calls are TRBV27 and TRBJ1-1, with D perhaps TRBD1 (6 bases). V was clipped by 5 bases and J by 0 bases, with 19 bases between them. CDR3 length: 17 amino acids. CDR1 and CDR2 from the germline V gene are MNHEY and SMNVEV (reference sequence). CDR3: CASSPQGLSFMNTEAFF. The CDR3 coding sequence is TGTGCCAGCAGTCCACAGGGATTATCCTTCATGAACACTGAAGCTTTCTTT.

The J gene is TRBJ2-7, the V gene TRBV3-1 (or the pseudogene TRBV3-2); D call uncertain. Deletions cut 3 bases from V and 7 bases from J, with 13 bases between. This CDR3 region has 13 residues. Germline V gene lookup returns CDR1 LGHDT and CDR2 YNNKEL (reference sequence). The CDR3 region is CASSHRNAPEQYF. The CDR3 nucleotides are TGTGCCAGCAGCCACAGGAACGCTCCGGAGCAGTACTTC.

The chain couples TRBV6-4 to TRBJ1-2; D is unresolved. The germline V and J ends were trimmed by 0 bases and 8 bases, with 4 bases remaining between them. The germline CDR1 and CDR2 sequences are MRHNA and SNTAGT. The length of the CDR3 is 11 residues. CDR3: CASSDSRGYTF. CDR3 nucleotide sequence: TGTGCCAGCAGTGACTCCAGGGGCTACACCTTC.

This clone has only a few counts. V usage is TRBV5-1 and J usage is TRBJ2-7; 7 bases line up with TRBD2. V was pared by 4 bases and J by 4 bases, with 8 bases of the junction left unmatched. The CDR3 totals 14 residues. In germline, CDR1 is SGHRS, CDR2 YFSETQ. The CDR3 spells CASSRGLVEYEQYF. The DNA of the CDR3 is TGCGCCAGCAGCCGAGGACTAGTTGAGTACGAGCAGTACTTC. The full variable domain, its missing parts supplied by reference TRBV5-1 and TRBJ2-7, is KAGVTQTPRYLIKTRGQQVTLSCSPISGHRSVSWYQQTPGQGLQFLFEYFSETQRNKGNFPGRFSGRQFSNSRSEMNVSTLELGDSALYLCASSRGLVEYEQYFGPGTRLTVT.

CDR3 in amino acids: CASSPSGSLEFF. CDR3 sequence (DNA): TGTGCCAGCTCACCTAGCGGGAGTTTGGAGTTCTTC. V usage is TRBV18 and J usage is TRBJ2-1; TRBD2 matches at 9 bases. The CDR3 spans 12 residues. The germline CDR1 and CDR2 sequences are KGHSH and LQKENI. With V trimmed by 3 bases and J by 14 bases, 5 bases remained unmatched.

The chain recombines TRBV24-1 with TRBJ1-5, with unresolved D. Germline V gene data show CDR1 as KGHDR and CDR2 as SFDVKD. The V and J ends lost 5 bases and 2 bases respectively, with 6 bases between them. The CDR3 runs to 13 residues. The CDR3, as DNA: TGTGCCACCAGTGCCCGTGGCAATCAGCCCCAGCATTTT. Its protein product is CATSARGNQPQHF.

The CDR3 DNA reads TGCGCCAGCAGCCAAGAGAGGAGGCTAGCGGGAGGGCGGGACACAGATACGCAGTATTTT. It yields the protein CASSQERRLAGGRDTDTQYF. The gene calls are TRBV4-1 and TRBJ2-3; TRBD2 aligns across 12 bases. This CDR3 contains 20 residues. Germline loops: CDR1 MGHRA, CDR2 YSYEKL. Germline trimming cut 0 bases from V and 2 bases from J; bases unmatched to any gene: 12.

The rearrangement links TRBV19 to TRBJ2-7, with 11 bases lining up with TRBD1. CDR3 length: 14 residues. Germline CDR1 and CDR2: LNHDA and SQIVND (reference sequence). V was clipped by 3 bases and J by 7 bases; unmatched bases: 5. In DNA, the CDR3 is TGTGCCAGTAGTATTGGGACAGGGGGACGGGAGCAGTACTTC. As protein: CASSIGTGGREQYF.

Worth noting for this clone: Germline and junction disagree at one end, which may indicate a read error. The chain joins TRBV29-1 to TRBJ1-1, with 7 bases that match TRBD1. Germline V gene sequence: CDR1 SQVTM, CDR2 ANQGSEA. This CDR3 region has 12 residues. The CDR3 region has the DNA TGTGGAGGTACAGGGGAGAACACTGAAGCTTTCTTT. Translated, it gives CGGTGENTEAFF.

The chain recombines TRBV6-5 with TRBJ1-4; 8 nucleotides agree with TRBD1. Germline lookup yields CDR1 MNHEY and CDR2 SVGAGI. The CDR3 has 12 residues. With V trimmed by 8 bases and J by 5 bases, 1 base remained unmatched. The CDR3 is CASRTGNEKLFF. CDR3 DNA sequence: TGTGCCAGCCGGACAGGGAATGAAAAACTGTTTTTT.